The 27 T cell receptor beta chains reported below all come from one sample, sequenced in a study of T cell responses to AZD1222 COVID-19 vaccine. The assay was immunoSEQ multiplex PCR, and TCRdb's table has in-frame clones only and misses some. This sample yields 85,000 to 100,000 clones, of which just over 90% are seen a single time; around 8.3% belongs to the top ten. The specimen was peripheral blood, collected 28 days after the second AZD1222 dose. The receptors here all came from an adult who received the AZD1222 COVID-19 vaccine.

This rearrangement joins TRBV25-1 to TRBJ1-1, with a possible D match to TRBD1 (5 bases). From germline, CDR1 is MGHDK and CDR2 SYGVNS. The CDR3 runs 14 residues. V was trimmed by 7 bases and J by 5 bases, leaving 17 bases between them. CDR3 DNA: TGTGCCAGCACCGCCTTAGGGACCGGAACTGAAGCTTTCTTT. Translating it yields CASTALGTGTEAFF.

This clone was recorded once. This chain uses TRBV6-5 with TRBJ2-7; 14 nucleotides align to TRBD2. With V trimmed by 6 bases and J by 4 bases, 5 bases remained unmatched. CDR1 and CDR2 (germline): MNHEY, SVGAGI. This CDR3 is 15 amino acids long. CDR3 in amino acids: CASSRLAGGLYEQYF. The CDR3 DNA is TGTGCCAGCAGCCGACTAGCGGGAGGGCTGTACGAGCAGTACTTC.

The chain is built from TRBV29-1 and TRBJ2-5; possible D gene TRBD2, 7 bases. CDR3 length: 15 amino acids. Per the germline V gene, CDR1 is SQVTM and CDR2 is ANQGSEA. Trimming removed 3 bases at V and 2 bases at J, with 16 bases between. As DNA, the CDR3 is TGCAGCGTTGATTGGGGGGGGCACCCTCAAGAGACCCAGTACTTC. Its protein product is CSVDWGGHPQETQYF.

The J gene is TRBJ1-6, the V gene TRBV27; tentatively, D is TRBD1 (5 bases). Trimming shortened V by 6 bases and J by 3 bases, and 15 bases separated the two germline ends. This CDR3 region has 16 residues. Germline CDR1 MNHEY, CDR2 SMNVEV (reference sequence). Written as DNA, the CDR3 is TGTGCCAGCAGATTGGCGGGACGCAGCTATAATTCACCCCTCCACTTT. It codes for CASRLAGRSYNSPLHF.

J is TRBJ1-4 and V is TRBV12-3 or TRBV12-4; no clear D. Trimming cost V 6 bases and J 3 bases, with 8 bases left between them. The CDR3 contains 13 residues. CDR3: CASSHWANEKLFF. The CDR3 nucleotides are TGTGCCAGCAGCCATTGGGCTAATGAAAAACTGTTTTTT.

The chain joins TRBV5-1 to TRBJ2-5, with D uncertain. Germline CDR1 is SGHRS and CDR2 is YFSETQ. This CDR3 is built from 14 residues. V was clipped by 0 bases and J by 4 bases, with 10 bases between them. CDR3: CASSLVGLGETQYF. CDR3 sequence (DNA): TGCGCCAGCAGCTTGGTGGGGTTGGGAGAGACCCAGTACTTC.

The chain uses TRBV27 and TRBJ1-4, with D unclear. This CDR3 is 16 amino acids long. CDR1 and CDR2 (germline): MNHEY, SMNVEV (reference sequence). Deletions cut 5 bases from V and 2 bases from J, with 15 bases between. CDR3 amino acids: CASSPSLRDTNEKLFF. The CDR3 DNA sequence: TGTGCCAGCAGTCCCTCTTTAAGGGATACTAATGAAAAACTGTTTTTT.

The V call is TRBV7-8, the J call TRBJ2-7; no clear D gene. V was pared by 0 bases and J by 3 bases, with 15 bases between. Germline V gene sequence: CDR1 SGHVS, CDR2 FQNEAQ. This CDR3 is 16 amino acids long. CDR3: CASSLAGSLKGYEQYF. The CDR3 region has the DNA TGTGCCAGCAGCTTAGCAGGGTCCTTAAAGGGCTACGAGCAGTACTTC.

The chain uses TRBV12-3 or TRBV12-4 and TRBJ2-4; D gene ambiguous. V was cut by 8 bases and J by 9 bases, with 11 bases left in between. This CDR3 is built from 11 residues. The CDR3 nucleotides read TGTGCCAGCTCGACGGGTGGCATTCAGTACTTC. Amino acids: CASSTGGIQYF.

The rearrangement joins TRBV6-6 to TRBJ2-1; tentatively, D is TRBD2 (6 bases). The CDR3 runs 14 residues. V lost 5 bases and J 3 bases, leaving 11 bases between the germline ends. Germline lookup yields CDR1 MNHNY and CDR2 SVGAGI (reference sequence). The CDR3 nucleotides read TGTGCCAGCAGTCTCGGGACTGTCTACAATGAGCAGTTCTTC. Amino acid sequence: CASSLGTVYNEQFF.

The rearrangement joins TRBV28 to TRBJ2-1; D is ambiguous. This CDR3 contains 16 residues. V lost 5 bases to trimming and J lost 0 bases, with 14 bases between them. Per germline, CDR1 MDHEN and CDR2 SYDVKM. DNA of the CDR3: TGTGCCAGCAGTATAACCTATCGCGGCTCCTACAATGAGCAGTTCTTC. It encodes CASSITYRGSYNEQFF.

This clone was picked up a small number of times. The sample carries other DNA sequences with the same CDR3. V usage is TRBV11-2 and J usage is TRBJ2-7; 11 nucleotides line up with TRBD2. The CDR3 totals 14 residues. Germline V gives CDR1 SGHAT, CDR2 FQNNGV. V lost 2 bases, J lost 3 bases, and 0 bases stayed unmatched. The CDR3 sequence: CASSLTSGSYEQYF. The CDR3 DNA follows: TGTGCCAGCAGCTTAACTAGCGGGAGCTACGAGCAGTACTTC.

V and J are TRBV5-6 and TRBJ2-1; 11 bases agree with TRBD2. The trim removed 4 bases at V and 4 bases at J, leaving 13 bases unmatched. CDR1 and CDR2 (germline): SGHDT, YYEEEE. The CDR3 loop spans 18 amino acids. CDR3 sequence: CASSPRGVAGGPYNEQFF. The CDR3 DNA is TGTGCCAGCAGCCCTCGCGGGGTAGCGGGAGGGCCGTACAATGAGCAGTTCTTC.

The gene calls are TRBV3-1 (or the pseudogene TRBV3-2) and TRBJ2-1; maybe TRBD2 (6 bases). The CDR3 has 15 amino acids. V dropped 2 bases and J dropped 9 bases, with 17 bases sitting between them. Looked up from germline, CDR1 is LGHDT and CDR2 is YNNKEL (reference sequence). The chain's CDR3 is CASSQTAQHGGEQFF. DNA of the CDR3: TGTGCCAGCAGCCAAACGGCCCAACACGGGGGTGAGCAGTTCTTC.

This clone was recorded only once. The rearrangement joins TRBV28 to TRBJ2-1; D might be TRBD2 (5 bases). Between the trimmed V and J ends, which lost 7 bases and 3 bases, there was a span of 16 bases. Germline-derived CDR1 and CDR2 are MDHEN and SYDVKM. The CDR3 contains 15 residues. CDR3 coding DNA: TGTGCCAGCACTCCAGCGGCGGGTATCTACAATGAGCAGTTCTTC. Protein sequence: CASTPAAGIYNEQFF.

V is TRBV20-1 and J is TRBJ1-3; 7 nucleotides agree with TRBD1. The trim removed 3 bases at V and 4 bases at J, leaving 9 bases unmatched. The germline CDR1 and CDR2 sequences are DFQATT and SNEGSKA (reference sequence). The CDR3 has 15 amino acids. The CDR3 DNA sequence: TGCAGTGCTAGTCCCGAGACAGGGCTAGGAAACACCATATATTTT. Protein sequence: CSASPETGLGNTIYF.

This chain links TRBV29-1 with TRBJ2-7; TRBD1 or TRBD2 may be the D gene (5 bases each). Germline V lookup: CDR1 SQVTM, CDR2 ANQGSEA. Trimming stripped 6 bases from V and 1 base from J, with 13 bases between. There are 13 residues in the CDR3. The CDR3 spells CSVTGTASYEQYF. Here the CDR3 DNA reads TGCAGCGTGACCGGGACGGCGTCCTACGAGCAGTACTTC.

The CDR3: CASSLRPLNEQFF. The CDR3 DNA follows: TGTGCCAGCAGTTTAAGGCCGTTGAATGAGCAGTTCTTC. The chain combines TRBV28 with TRBJ2-1; the D is unclear. Looked up from germline, CDR1 is MDHEN and CDR2 is SYDVKM. Trimming left V 2 bases short and J 7 bases short, with 9 bases between. The CDR3 length is 13 residues.

This rearrangement joins TRBV24-1 to TRBJ2-1, with TRBD2 identical over 7 bases. The CDR3 length is 16 residues. V shed 4 bases, J shed 3 bases, and the junction held 8 bases outside the gene matches. Germline CDR1 reads KGHDR; CDR2 reads SFDVKD. CDR3 in amino acids: CATSDPRLAGYNEQFF. The CDR3 nucleotides are TGTGCCACCAGTGACCCTAGACTAGCAGGCTACAATGAGCAGTTCTTC.

This sequence joins TRBV11-2 and TRBJ1-3; D is ambiguous. Germline values: CDR1 SGHAT, CDR2 FQNNGV. The CDR3 length is 12 residues. V lost 7 bases and J lost 0, with 4 bases in between. The CDR3, as DNA: TGTGCCAGCACCCACTCTGGAAACACCATATATTTT. It specifies CASTHSGNTIYF.

J is TRBJ1-2 and V is TRBV27, with a tentative D call TRBD1 (5 bases). The CDR3 consists of 14 residues. The germline V and J ends were trimmed by 3 bases and 2 bases, with 10 bases remaining between them. In germline, CDR1 is MNHEY, CDR2 SMNVEV (reference sequence). For the CDR3, the DNA is TGTGCCAGCAGTTTCGGGGGGTACAACTATGGCTACACCTTC. Translated: CASSFGGYNYGYTF.

V usage is TRBV12-3 or TRBV12-4 and J usage is TRBJ1-5; D unresolved. This CDR3 comprises 12 residues. Trimming cost V 6 bases and J 0 bases, with 3 bases left between them. CDR3 in amino acids: CASRNSNQPQHF. The CDR3 DNA follows: TGTGCCAGCAGGAATAGCAATCAGCCCCAGCATTTT.

The chain couples TRBV5-1 to TRBJ2-5; 9 positions match TRBD1. The germline gives CDR1 SGHRS, CDR2 YFSETQ. V shed 4 bases and J 2 bases; nucleotides not matched to a gene: 6. This CDR3 region has 15 residues. CDR3: CASSGQGRIQETQYF. The DNA of the CDR3 is TGCGCCAGCAGCGGACAGGGGCGGATTCAAGAGACCCAGTACTTC.

This clone was counted a few times. The J gene is TRBJ1-1, the V gene TRBV3-1 (or the pseudogene TRBV3-2), with D perhaps TRBD1 (6 bases). The CDR3 length is 11 residues. The germline CDR1 and CDR2 sequences are LGHDT and YNNKEL (reference sequence). The CDR3 region is CASRGKDEAFF. In nucleotides, the CDR3 is TGTGCAAGTAGGGGGAAGGATGAAGCTTTCTTT.

The genes are TRBV5-5 and TRBJ1-2; D might be TRBD1 (5 bases). Germline lookup yields CDR1 SGHKS and CDR2 YYEKEE (reference sequence). This CDR3 region has 13 residues. Trimming stripped 2 bases from V and 8 bases from J, with 13 bases between. This CDR3 reads CASSFTTVEGYTF. CDR3 DNA: TGTGCCAGCAGCTTCACGACAGTCGAGGGCTACACCTTC.

The chain uses TRBV19 and TRBJ1-1; tentatively, D is TRBD1 (5 bases). V was clipped by 7 bases and J by 1 base, with 13 bases between them. The CDR3 contains 14 residues. Germline V CDR1 and CDR2: LNHDA, SQIVND (reference sequence). The CDR3 DNA reads TGTGCCAGTACCCGAGGGGCAGCGAACACTGAAGCTTTCTTT. It yields the protein CASTRGAANTEAFF.

The chain is built from TRBV19 and TRBJ2-1; 7 bases map to TRBD1. The junction had 8 bases not matched to a gene; V was cut back by 5 bases and J by 7 bases. The germline V gene has CDR1 LNHDA and CDR2 SQIVND (reference sequence). This CDR3 is built from 14 residues. This chain's CDR3 is CASSSDRAFNEQFF. Written as DNA, the CDR3 is TGTGCCAGTAGTTCTGACAGGGCCTTTAATGAGCAGTTCTTC.